The 30 T cell receptor beta chains presented below share a single source sample, sequenced in a study of glioma-infiltrating T cells. Using RNA template, CDR3s of TCR alpha and beta were amplified with iRepertoire arm-PCR. TCRdb re-derived calls from the multiplex PCR reads in MiXCR, one entry per CDR3 protein. Among around 93,000 distinct CDR3 sequences listed, approximately 42% were seen once. Sample: glioma tissue, nonneoplastic brain tissue, or PBMCs (not recorded which). These receptors were obtained from a human donor with low-grade glioma or glioblastoma, undergoing nonglioma brain surgery, or in good health (not recorded which).

This clonotype was counted once. One junction end does not reproduce the germline sequence, and a read error may be involved. V is TRBV6-2 or TRBV6-3 and J is TRBJ1-5; D remains ambiguous. The CDR3 loop spans 10 amino acids. From germline, CDR1 is MNHEY and CDR2 SVGEGT. DNA for the CDR3: TGTGCCAGTGGGAATCAGCACCAGCATTTT. This encodes CASGNQHQHF.

CDR3 sequence (DNA): TGTGCCAGCAGTTACTCGTTCACCGGGGAGCAGTTCTTC. Residues: CASSYSFTGEQFF. The J gene is TRBJ2-1, the V gene TRBV6-5; no firm D call. The V and J ends lost 0 bases and 10 bases respectively, with 10 bases between them. The CDR3 has 13 residues. From germline, CDR1 is MNHEY and CDR2 SVGAGI.

This clonotype was seen ten or more times. The chain joins TRBV5-4 to TRBJ2-7; no clear D gene. Germline CDR1 SGHNT, CDR2 YYREEE (reference sequence). This CDR3 has 15 amino acids. Trimming took off 3 bases at V and 0 bases at J, with 13 bases between the two ends. The CDR3 protein is CASSYLAGLSYEQYF. The CDR3, as DNA: TGTGCCAGCAGCTACCTCGCCGGGCTCTCCTACGAGCAGTACTTC. The full variable domain, with the rest looked up from reference TRBV5-4 and TRBJ2-7, is ETGVTQSPTHLIKTRGQQVTLRCSSQSGHNTVSWYQQALGQGPQFIFQYYREEENGRGNFPPRFSGLQFPNYSSELNVNALELDDSALYLCASSYLAGLSYEQYFGPGTRLTVT.

The chain couples TRBV19 to TRBJ1-1; TRBD1 aligns across 7 bases. Trimming cost V 8 bases and J 4 bases; bases outside gene matches: 7. This CDR3 contains 13 residues. From germline, CDR1 is LNHDA and CDR2 SQIVND (reference sequence). The CDR3 loop reads CASRYRGGTEAFF. CDR3 DNA sequence: TGTGCCAGTCGATACAGGGGCGGCACTGAAGCTTTCTTT.

The V and J genes are TRBV6-1 and TRBJ2-3; 9 nucleotides match TRBD2. There are 16 residues in the CDR3. In germline, CDR1 is MNHNS, CDR2 SASEGT. The J segment lost 2 bases and the V segment lost 5 bases, leaving 8 bases of the junction unmatched. The CDR3 DNA reads TGTGCCAGCAGTTTGGTAGCGGGAGCACCCACAGATACGCAGTATTTT. It yields the protein CASSLVAGAPTDTQYF.

This clonotype appeared many times. The CDR3 coding sequence is TGCAGCTTGAACCGGGACACCTGGATAGATACGCAGTATTTT. Translation gives CSLNRDTWIDTQYF. The J gene is TRBJ2-3, the V gene TRBV29-1; maybe TRBD1 (6 bases). The germline V gene has CDR1 SQVTM and CDR2 ANQGSEA. The CDR3 is 14 amino acids. V dropped 8 bases and J dropped 5 bases, with 20 bases sitting between them.

The chain has TRBV29-1 and TRBJ2-7; D gene uncertain. Trimming removed 2 bases at V and 5 bases at J, with 10 bases between. Germline V gives CDR1 SQVTM, CDR2 ANQGSEA. The CDR3 length is 12 residues. The CDR3: CSVESAIDEQYF. The CDR3 region has the DNA TGCAGCGTTGAATCCGCGATAGACGAGCAGTACTTC.

This clonotype was detected ten times or more. The chain uses TRBV19 and TRBJ2-2; 11 bases match TRBD2. Looked up from germline, CDR1 is LNHDA and CDR2 is SQIVND (reference sequence). With V trimmed by 7 bases and J by 4 bases, 2 bases remained unmatched. The CDR3 consists of 14 residues. CDR3 sequence reads: CASMGTSGTGELFF. The CDR3 DNA reads TGTGCCAGTATGGGGACTAGCGGCACCGGGGAGCTGTTTTTT. Looking up the rest from reference TRBV19 and TRBJ2-2 gives the full variable domain: DGGITQSPKYLFRKEGQNVTLSCEQNLNHDAMYWYRQDPGQGLRLIYYSQIVNDFQKGDIAEGYSVSREKKESFPLTVTSAQKNPTAFYLCASMGTSGTGELFFGEGSRLTVL.

On this clonotype: This could be a read error, since a much larger clone is one nucleotide away. The CDR3 region is CSFDIAHTQYF. The CDR3 DNA reads as TGCAGCTTTGATATTGCACATACGCAGTATTTT. The chain employs TRBV29-1 and TRBJ2-3, with D uncertain. Per germline, CDR1 SQVTM and CDR2 ANQGSEA. CDR3 length: 11 residues.

This clonotype came up many times. J is TRBJ2-5 and V is TRBV5-4; no clear D gene. The CDR3 spans 14 residues. V was clipped by 2 bases and J by 5 bases, with 13 bases between them. Looked up from germline, CDR1 is SGHNT and CDR2 is YYREEE (reference sequence). The CDR3 protein is CASSFPAGSETQYF. For the CDR3, the DNA is TGTGCCAGCAGCTTTCCGGCAGGAAGCGAGACCCAGTACTTC.

This clonotype has at least ten counts. J is TRBJ2-3 and V is TRBV10-3; D not resolved. The CDR3 consists of 14 residues. Germline CDR1 is ENHRY and CDR2 is SYGVKD. Trimming shortened V by 3 bases and J by 6 bases, and 13 bases separated the two germline ends. The CDR3 DNA reads TGTGCCATCAGTGAACCTAGTGAGCTGGATACGCAGTATTTT. Translated, it gives CAISEPSELDTQYF.

This clonotype was counted many times. The chain combines TRBV4-1 with TRBJ1-2; unclear D gene. This CDR3 contains 15 residues. The germline V gene has CDR1 MGHRA and CDR2 YSYEKL. Trimming pared 0 bases from V and 0 bases from J, leaving 8 bases between. The CDR3 DNA follows: TGCGCCAGCAGCCAAGATCCAGCCTCTAACTATGGCTACACCTTC. It specifies CASSQDPASNYGYTF.

This clonotype was recorded many times. V and J are TRBV20-1 and TRBJ2-3; D uncertain. Trimming removed 0 bases at V and 2 bases at J, with 9 bases between. The germline CDR1 and CDR2 sequences are DFQATT and SNEGSKA (reference sequence). CDR3 size: 14 residues. CDR3 in amino acids: CSARDPYYTDTQYF. The CDR3 nucleotides are TGCAGTGCTAGAGATCCCTACTACACAGATACGCAGTATTTT.

The chain joins TRBV2 to TRBJ2-7; D perhaps matches TRBD2 (5 bases). CDR1 and CDR2 from the germline V gene are SNHLY and FYNNEI. CDR3 size: 14 residues. V gave up 2 bases and J gave up 0 bases, with 8 bases separating them. The CDR3 region has the DNA TGTGCCAGCAGTGAAATGGGGAGCTCCTACGAGCAGTACTTC. This codes for CASSEMGSSYEQYF.

Concerning this clonotype: This may be a read error: a much more frequent sequence differs by one nucleotide. V gene TRBV5-4 combines with J gene TRBJ2-7, with D perhaps assigned TRBD1 or TRBD2 (5 bases each). From germline, CDR1 is SGHNT and CDR2 YYREEE (reference sequence). The CDR3 runs to 14 residues. The CDR3 bases are TGTGCCAGCAGCCCGGAACAGGACTCCTACAAGCAGTACTTC. It is translated as CASSPEQDSYKQYF.

This clonotype was observed many times. The gene calls are TRBV19 and TRBJ2-1; 8 nucleotides match TRBD1. CDR3 length equals 17 residues. Germline CDR1 LNHDA, CDR2 SQIVND (reference sequence). Unmatched junction bases numbered 12, after V lost 3 bases and J lost 5 bases. CDR3 nucleotides: TGTGCCAGTAGTATTGGGGTATGGACAGGGAGAAACAATGAGCAGTTCTTC. This gives the protein CASSIGVWTGRNNEQFF.

At least ten counts were recorded for this clonotype. The rearrangement links TRBV6-1 to TRBJ1-2, with D tentatively TRBD1 (5 bases). The germline V and J ends were trimmed by 5 bases and 0 bases, with 10 bases remaining between them. CDR1 MNHNS and CDR2 SASEGT come from the germline V gene. The CDR3 runs 14 residues. The CDR3 DNA reads TGTGCCAGCAGTTTGGAGGGGCCTAACTATGGCTACACCTTC. Protein product: CASSLEGPNYGYTF.

In its sample, this clonotype was seen many times. The chain links TRBV5-1 to TRBJ1-5, with D possibly TRBD1 on 5 matching bases. This CDR3 is 16 amino acids long. Germline V CDR1 and CDR2: SGHRS, YFSETQ. Trimming took 0 bases from V and 4 from J, leaving 14 bases between them. CDR3 region: CASSLVGLTDNQPQHF. The CDR3 DNA sequence: TGCGCCAGCAGCTTGGTGGGGTTGACAGATAATCAGCCCCAGCATTTT.

J is TRBJ2-5 and V is TRBV9; a possible D gene is TRBD2 (5 bases). Trimming removed 0 bases at V and 8 bases at J, with 20 bases between. CDR3 size: 16 residues. CDR1 is SGDLS, CDR2 YYNGEE, per germline. The CDR3 loop is CASSVEGQAASGTQYF. CDR3 nucleotides: TGTGCCAGCAGCGTAGAAGGTCAGGCCGCATCGGGAACCCAGTACTTC.

This clonotype was counted at least ten times. The rearrangement uses TRBV29-1 and TRBJ1-4; 9 bases align to TRBD1. Germline CDR1 is SQVTM and CDR2 is ANQGSEA. This CDR3 region has 14 residues. V lost 6 bases to trimming and J lost 10 bases; unmatched junction nucleotides: 12. The CDR3 protein is CSVADRGSSGKLFF. The CDR3 DNA follows: TGCAGCGTCGCCGACAGGGGGTCTTCGGGAAAACTGTTTTTT. Looking up the rest from reference TRBV29-1 and TRBJ1-4 gives the full variable domain: SAVISQKPSRDICQRGTSLTIQCQVDSQVTMMFWYRQQPGQSLTLIATANQGSEATYESGFVIDKFPISRPNLTFSTLTVSNMSPEDSSIYLCSVADRGSSGKLFFGSGTQLSVL.

This clonotype appeared many times. This chain joins TRBV5-5 and TRBJ1-1; no firm D call. This CDR3 is 14 amino acids long. Per the germline V gene, CDR1 is SGHKS and CDR2 is YYEKEE (reference sequence). Trimming removed 2 bases from V and 5 bases from J, with 13 bases in between. This CDR3 is CASSFRWSGTEAFF. DNA of the CDR3: TGTGCCAGCAGCTTCAGATGGTCGGGTACTGAAGCTTTCTTT.

This clonotype was detected ten times or more. V usage is TRBV12-3 or TRBV12-4 and J usage is TRBJ2-5, with D possibly TRBD2 on 5 matching bases. The CDR3 runs 14 residues. Between the trimmed V and J ends, which lost 5 bases and 4 bases, there was a span of 14 bases. The CDR3 is CASSAGGPRETQYF. The CDR3 bases are TGTGCCAGCAGTGCCGGAGGCCCAAGAGAGACCCAGTACTTC.

In regard to this clonotype: A junction end diverges from the germline sequence, so it may reflect a read error. The rearrangement links TRBV10-2 to TRBJ1-1; D ambiguous. This CDR3 spans 14 amino acids. Germline CDR1 WSHSY, CDR2 SAAADI. DNA of the CDR3: TGCGCCAGCTGTGAAACCAGAATGAACACTGAAGCTTTCTTT. Amino acid sequence: CASCETRMNTEAFF.

Many counts were recorded for this clonotype. The rearrangement links TRBV6-9 to TRBJ2-2; 7 bases match TRBD2. This CDR3 has 14 amino acids. Germline CDR1 MNHGY, CDR2 SVAAGI. With V trimmed by 10 bases and J by 6 bases, 11 bases remained unmatched. The CDR3 DNA reads TGTGCCACCGAATGCGGGAGAATTTCCGGGGAGCTGTTTTTT. It translates to CATECGRISGELFF.

This clonotype was recorded many times. CDR3 sequence: CASSSNPDRWTDTQYF. CDR3 in DNA: TGTGCCAGCAGCTCGAACCCGGACAGGTGGACAGATACGCAGTATTTT. The chain is built from TRBV7-3 and TRBJ2-3; TRBD1 aligns across 7 bases. CDR1 and CDR2 from the germline V gene are SGHTA and FQGTGA. This CDR3 contains 16 residues. V was pared by 4 bases and J by 3 bases, with 10 bases of the junction left unmatched. Complete variable domain (other parts from reference TRBV7-3 and TRBJ2-3): GAGVSQTPSNKVTEKGKYVELRCDPISGHTALYWYRQSLGQGPEFLIYFQGTGAADDSGLPNDRFFAVRPEGSVSTLKIQRTERGDSAVYLCASSSNPDRWTDTQYFGPGTRLTVL.

The chain couples TRBV20-1 to TRBJ1-5, with TRBD1 matching 8 bases. The CDR3 sequence is 13 residues long. With 5 bases clipped from V and 6 bases from J, the junction kept 6 bases outside the gene matches. CDR1 DFQATT and CDR2 SNEGSKA come from the germline V gene (reference sequence). The CDR3 DNA sequence: TGCAGTGCTCCTACAGGGGGGGGTCAGCCCCAGCATTTT. Protein sequence: CSAPTGGGQPQHF.

As concerns this clonotype: A much larger clone lies a single base off, so this may be a read error. J is TRBJ2-3 and V is TRBV5-1; the D is unclear. Germline values: CDR1 SGHRS, CDR2 YFSETQ. This CDR3 has 16 residues. The CDR3 region has the DNA TGCGCCAGCAGCTTGGCTAGTTTGGCAGTCACAGATGCGCAGTATTTT. Protein product: CASSLASLAVTDAQYF.

This clonotype was recorded many times. V and J are TRBV5-1 and TRBJ2-3, with D unclear. Germline CDR1 reads SGHRS; CDR2 reads YFSETQ. CDR3 length equals 14 residues. V lost 0 bases and J 2 bases, leaving 7 bases between the germline ends. The CDR3 region has the DNA TGCGCCAGCAGCTTGGGGGTCCTCACAGATACGCAGTATTTT. This encodes CASSLGVLTDTQYF.

This clonotype was found many times. This chain uses TRBV6-2 or TRBV6-3 with TRBJ1-2, with D perhaps TRBD1 (6 bases). CDR3 length: 18 residues. Germline CDR1 is MNHEY and CDR2 is SVGEGT. The V and J ends lost 0 bases and 2 bases respectively, with 19 bases between them. The CDR3 here is CASSYSSDRRLENYGYTF. As DNA, the CDR3 is TGTGCCAGCAGTTACTCCTCGGACAGAAGGTTGGAGAACTATGGCTACACCTTC.

This clonotype was seen at least ten times. The V gene is TRBV19, the J gene TRBJ2-1; 10 bases are a match to TRBD2. V lost 3 bases to trimming and J lost 7 bases; unmatched junction nucleotides: 6. Germline V gives CDR1 LNHDA, CDR2 SQIVND (reference sequence). CDR3 length equals 15 residues. CDR3 protein: CASSILAGENNEQFF. Here the CDR3 DNA reads TGTGCCAGTAGTATTCTAGCGGGGGAAAATAATGAGCAGTTCTTC.